The 30 T cell receptor beta chains below were found in one sample sequenced in a study of T cells after yellow fever vaccination (dated by TCRdb to between 2019 and 2020). Library generation was performed with 5' RACE. Sequenced using an Illumina NovaSeq 6000. Using fastp at Q25 and MiXCR, TCRdb reprocessed the public reads and kept productive beta chains. Records with the same CDR3 protein are collapsed into one entry carrying the most frequent genes and DNA. The sample profile shows 250,000 to 400,000 distinct CDR3 sequences; about 4% of them were found once. In total, the top ten clones hold around 25% of the sample. In light of the paper, this sample's treatment or condition label describes: live attenuated yellow fever vaccine strain. Sample: PBMCs, taken 5 days after the yellow fever booster vaccination. These receptors were collected from a young man who received the YFV17D yellow fever vaccine.

This clonotype occurred many times. This chain uses TRBV5-1 with TRBJ2-3, with TRBD2 as a possible D gene (6 bases). The V and J ends lost 5 bases and 2 bases respectively, with 12 bases between them. Looked up from germline, CDR1 is SGHRS and CDR2 is YFSETQ. This CDR3 is built from 14 residues. In DNA form, the CDR3 reads TGCGCCAGCAGAGAACGGGGGACCACAGATACGCAGTATTTT. Encoded protein: CASRERGTTDTQYF.

This chain connects TRBV5-1 to TRBJ1-1, with D perhaps TRBD1 (6 bases). Germline values: CDR1 SGHRS, CDR2 YFSETQ. The CDR3 has 12 amino acids. V dropped 3 bases and J dropped 6 bases, with 9 bases sitting between them. The CDR3 DNA sequence: TGCGCCAGCAGCTGGGAGGGGGCTGAAGCTTTCTTT. Amino acid sequence: CASSWEGAEAFF.

This clonotype was recorded a few times. The chain carries TRBV6-1 and TRBJ1-3; 8 nucleotides line up with TRBD1. Germline-derived CDR1 and CDR2 are MNHNS and SASEGT. There are 16 residues in the CDR3. V dropped 2 bases and J dropped 0; count of bases not matched to a gene: 3. The CDR3 region has the DNA TGTGCCAGCAGTGAAAGGACAGGGCCCTCTGGAAACACCATATATTTT. Protein: CASSERTGPSGNTIYF.

This clonotype was observed a few times. The rearrangement joins TRBV5-1 to TRBJ2-7, with a weak D call TRBD1 (5 bases). V lost 1 base and J 3 bases, leaving 11 bases between the germline ends. The CDR3 has 14 amino acids. Germline assignment: CDR1 SGHRS and CDR2 YFSETQ. The CDR3 DNA follows: TGCGCCAGCAGCTTGCAGGGCGGAAACTACGAGCAGTACTTC. Protein product: CASSLQGGNYEQYF. The complete variable domain, with remaining parts taken from reference TRBV5-1 and TRBJ2-7, reads KAGVTQTPRYLIKTRGQQVTLSCSPISGHRSVSWYQQTPGQGLQFLFEYFSETQRNKGNFPGRFSGRQFSNSRSEMNVSTLELGDSALYLCASSLQGGNYEQYFGPGTRLTVT.

The chain couples TRBV27 to TRBJ2-5; D unclear. CDR3 size: 11 residues. Germline lookup yields CDR1 MNHEY and CDR2 SMNVEV (reference sequence). Deletions cut 6 bases from V and 4 bases from J, with 6 bases between. The chain's CDR3 is CASRVGETQYF. The CDR3 DNA reads as TGTGCCAGCAGGGTAGGAGAGACCCAGTACTTC.

Ten or more counts support this clonotype. The genes are TRBV25-1 and TRBJ1-4; D is ambiguous. Germline V gives CDR1 MGHDK, CDR2 SYGVNS. The V and J ends lost 1 base and 7 bases respectively, with 7 bases between them. This CDR3 has 13 amino acids. CDR3 nucleotide sequence: TGTGCCAGCAGTGAATCACCGGGTGAAAAACTGTTTTTT. Translation: CASSESPGEKLFF.

This clonotype was found many times. The chain has TRBV3-1 and TRBJ1-3, with TRBD1 identical over 7 bases. The J segment lost 0 bases and the V segment lost 4 bases, leaving 6 bases of the junction unmatched. This CDR3 region has 16 residues. The germline gives CDR1 LGHDT, CDR2 YNNKEL (reference sequence). The CDR3 protein is CASSRDRASSGNTIYF. CDR3 in DNA: TGTGCCAGCAGCCGAGACAGGGCGAGCTCTGGAAACACCATATATTTT.

V usage is TRBV2 and J usage is TRBJ2-3, with 8 bases that match TRBD1. The CDR3 extends over 17 amino acids. Unmatched junction bases numbered 9, after V lost 2 bases and J lost 2 bases. Germline V CDR1 and CDR2: SNHLY, FYNNEI. The DNA of the CDR3 is TGTGCCAGCAGTGAACGAGTGGGACAGGCCACCACAGATACGCAGTATTTT. Encoded protein: CASSERVGQATTDTQYF.

The chain employs TRBV7-6 and TRBJ2-1, with TRBD2 matching 7 bases. The CDR3 covers 13 residues. Germline V CDR1 and CDR2: SGHVS, FNYEAQ. The V gene end was trimmed by 4 bases and the J gene end by 6 bases; junction bases not matched to a gene: 3. The CDR3 nucleotides are TGTGCCAGCAGCTCCAGCGGGACCAATGAGCAGTTCTTC. Its translation: CASSSSGTNEQFF.

The chain recombines TRBV29-1 with TRBJ2-3; D is possibly TRBD2 (6 bases). Germline values: CDR1 SQVTM, CDR2 ANQGSEA. With 7 bases removed from V and 6 bases from J, the gap between germline ends came to 17 bases. CDR3 length equals 13 residues. CDR3 amino acids: CSGRVGGWDTQYF. The CDR3 bases are TGCAGCGGCAGGGTGGGAGGATGGGATACGCAGTATTTT.

The sample holds a few counts of this clonotype. The chain combines TRBV5-1 with TRBJ2-3; weak D call: TRBD2 (6 bases). V lost 0 bases, J lost 2 bases, and 13 bases lay in between. Germline assignment: CDR1 SGHRS and CDR2 YFSETQ. The CDR3 length is 16 residues. CDR3 in DNA: TGCGCCAGCAGCTTGGGGGGGGATTTCTTCACAGATACGCAGTATTTT. This gives the protein CASSLGGDFFTDTQYF. Full variable domain (remainder filled in from reference TRBV5-1 and TRBJ2-3): KAGVTQTPRYLIKTRGQQVTLSCSPISGHRSVSWYQQTPGQGLQFLFEYFSETQRNKGNFPGRFSGRQFSNSRSEMNVSTLELGDSALYLCASSLGGDFFTDTQYFGPGTRLTVL.

This clonotype has more than one count but fewer than ten. The chain joins TRBV7-6 to TRBJ2-5; a possible D gene is TRBD1 (5 bases). Trimming removed 5 bases at V and 4 bases at J, with 14 bases between. CDR3 length: 14 amino acids. Germline CDR1 is SGHVS and CDR2 is FNYEAQ. The CDR3 sequence is CASSASGSLETQYF. CDR3 sequence (DNA): TGTGCCAGCAGCGCATCAGGGTCGCTAGAGACCCAGTACTTC. Supplemented by reference TRBV7-6 and TRBJ2-5, the full variable domain reads GAGVSQSPRYKVTKRGQDVALRCDPISGHVSLYWYRQALGQGPEFLTYFNYEAQQDKSGLPNDRFSAERPEGSISTLTIQRTEQRDSAMYRCASSASGSLETQYFGPGTRLLVL.

At least ten counts were recorded for this clonotype. The gene calls are TRBV25-1 and TRBJ2-7, with a weak D call TRBD2 (5 bases). Looked up from germline, CDR1 is MGHDK and CDR2 is SYGVNS. The CDR3 extends over 16 amino acids. The ends were cut back, 1 base at V and 0 bases at J, with 13 bases in the middle. CDR3 DNA sequence: TGTGCCAGCAGTGAATCTTATGAGGGAAGCTCCTACGAGCAGTACTTC. Translating gives CASSESYEGSSYEQYF.

This clonotype was counted at least ten times. The chain recombines TRBV7-9 with TRBJ2-3; D gene unclear. The V end was cut by 5 bases, the J end by 1 base, with 13 bases between. Germline loops: CDR1 SEHNR, CDR2 FQNEAQ (reference sequence). This CDR3 is built from 15 residues. In nucleotides, the CDR3 is TGTGCCAGCAGCCCCTCGAGGTTTCGCACAGATACGCAGTATTTT. Its translation: CASSPSRFRTDTQYF.

This clonotype was counted only a few times. The rearrangement links TRBV9 to TRBJ2-2; D might be TRBD1 (6 bases). The germline V gene has CDR1 SGDLS and CDR2 YYNGEE. This CDR3 is 18 amino acids long. V lost 4 bases, J lost 2 bases, and 21 bases lay in between. CDR3 sequence reads: CASSRGLSRAINTGELFF. DNA of the CDR3: TGTGCCAGCAGCAGGGGGTTGTCGAGGGCCATTAACACCGGGGAGCTGTTTTTT.

This clonotype was picked up a small number of times. The V gene is TRBV6-5, the J gene TRBJ2-7; 12 positions agree with TRBD1. The trim removed 2 bases at V and 6 bases at J, leaving 2 bases unmatched. The CDR3 consists of 14 residues. Germline CDR1 reads MNHEY; CDR2 reads SVGAGI. The CDR3 region is CASSYGTGGIEQYF. The CDR3, as DNA: TGTGCCAGCAGTTACGGGACAGGGGGCATCGAGCAGTACTTC.

The genes are TRBV5-4 and TRBJ2-6; D remains ambiguous. Trimming took 1 base from V and 2 from J, leaving 7 bases between them. Germline CDR1 reads SGHNT; CDR2 reads YYREEE (reference sequence). The CDR3 spans 15 residues. The DNA of the CDR3 is TGTGCCAGCAGCTTGTGGGTTCCTGGGGCCAACGTCCTGACTTTC. It specifies CASSLWVPGANVLTF.

This clonotype was counted a few times. The rearrangement joins TRBV28 to TRBJ2-2; D is possibly TRBD1 (5 bases). CDR1 is MDHEN and CDR2 is SYDVKM in the germline V gene. The V and J ends lost 6 bases and 2 bases respectively, with 19 bases between them. This CDR3 region has 17 residues. The CDR3 nucleotides are TGTGCCAGCAGCCCAGCACGAGGACAAGTTAACACCGGGGAGCTGTTTTTT. It encodes CASSPARGQVNTGELFF. The entire variable domain, with the rest obtained from reference TRBV28 and TRBJ2-2, is as follows: DVKVTQSSRYLVKRTGEKVFLECVQDMDHENMFWYRQDPGLGLRLIYFSYDVKMKEKGDIPEGYSVSREKKERFSLILESASTNQTSMYLCASSPARGQVNTGELFFGEGSRLTVL.

This clonotype was seen more than once but under ten times. The rearrangement links TRBV4-1 to TRBJ2-3, with D perhaps assigned TRBD1 or TRBD2 (5 bases each). The V and J ends lost 4 bases and 1 base respectively, with 12 bases between them. Looked up from germline, CDR1 is MGHRA and CDR2 is YSYEKL. The CDR3 consists of 15 residues. CDR3 amino acids: CASSPIGARTDTQYF. Here the CDR3 DNA reads TGCGCCAGCAGCCCTATCGGGGCCCGCACAGATACGCAGTATTTT.

This chain uses TRBV9 with TRBJ2-3, with D unclear. The germline gives CDR1 SGDLS, CDR2 YYNGEE. Trimming pared 2 bases from V and 10 bases from J, leaving 14 bases between. There are 13 residues in the CDR3. The CDR3 sequence is CASSVAIRVAQYF. CDR3 coding DNA: TGTGCCAGCAGCGTCGCAATACGAGTGGCGCAGTATTTT.

The V call is TRBV5-1, the J call TRBJ2-1; the D gene is possibly TRBD2 (6 bases). V was cut by 4 bases and J by 0 bases, with 11 bases left in between. CDR3 size: 15 residues. The germline V gene encodes CDR1 SGHRS and CDR2 YFSETQ. The CDR3 region has the DNA TGCGCCAGCAGCGGTACGGGGGACTCCTACAATGAGCAGTTCTTC. This sequence encodes CASSGTGDSYNEQFF.

The chain employs TRBV4-1 and TRBJ2-7; D is unclear. Trimming pared 5 bases from V and 5 bases from J, leaving 16 bases between. Germline CDR1 reads MGHRA; CDR2 reads YSYEKL. The CDR3 runs 14 residues. The CDR3 DNA follows: TGCGCCAGCAGCTTAGGCAGTGCCCAGGACGAGCAGTACTTC. Translating gives CASSLGSAQDEQYF.

This clonotype was seen only a few times. The chain couples TRBV6-5 to TRBJ2-5, with D perhaps matching TRBD1 (6 bases). Trimming left V 6 bases short and J 1 base short, with 18 bases between. This CDR3 has 16 residues. In germline, CDR1 is MNHEY, CDR2 SVGAGI. In nucleotides, the CDR3 is TGTGCCAGCAGCTTACAGGGACCCGAACTCCAAGAGACCCAGTACTTC. It translates to CASSLQGPELQETQYF.

V is TRBV20-1 and J is TRBJ2-3; tentatively, D is TRBD1 or TRBD2 (7 bases each). Germline CDR1 reads DFQATT; CDR2 reads SNEGSKA (reference sequence). The length of the CDR3 is 15 residues. V lost 0 bases and J lost 4, with 14 bases in between. CDR3 nucleotides: TGCAGTGCTAGAGATCCAGGGGGGGCCCCAGATACGCAGTATTTT. It is translated as CSARDPGGAPDTQYF.

The V and J genes are TRBV30 and TRBJ2-7, with no clear D. The CDR3 is made up of 12 amino acids. Trimming took off 5 bases at V and 3 bases at J, with 11 bases between the two ends. CDR1 and CDR2 from the germline V gene are GTSNPN and SVGIG (reference sequence). The CDR3 sequence: CAWDMSGYEQYF. The CDR3 nucleotides are TGTGCCTGGGACATGTCGGGCTACGAGCAGTACTTC.

This clonotype has more than one count but fewer than ten. The J gene is TRBJ2-1, the V gene TRBV20-1, with 10 bases lining up with TRBD2. The CDR3 is 16 residues long. Trimming took 6 bases from V and 3 from J; bases not matched to a gene: 11. The V gene's germline CDR1 is DFQATT and CDR2 SNEGSKA (reference sequence). Here the CDR3 reads CSASATSGAIYNEQFF. In DNA form, the CDR3 reads TGCAGTGCCAGCGCAACTAGCGGGGCCATCTACAATGAGCAGTTCTTC.

V is TRBV20-1 and J is TRBJ1-2; the match to TRBD1 covers 10 bases. Germline values: CDR1 DFQATT, CDR2 SNEGSKA (reference sequence). The CDR3 is made up of 15 amino acids. V trimming: 4 bases; J trimming: 5 bases; junction bases outside the gene matches: 10. The DNA of the CDR3 is TGCAGTGCTATGGCCCTGGGACAGGGGCATTATGGCTACACCTTC. It yields the protein CSAMALGQGHYGYTF.

This clonotype was counted a few times. The chain couples TRBV9 to TRBJ2-1, with 8 nucleotides matching TRBD2. CDR1 SGDLS and CDR2 YYNGEE come from the germline V gene. This CDR3 has 17 amino acids. V lost 4 bases to trimming and J lost 3 bases; unmatched junction nucleotides: 12. The chain's CDR3 is CASSPRIYSGVYNEQFF. CDR3 bases: TGTGCCAGCAGCCCGAGAATATATAGCGGGGTCTACAATGAGCAGTTCTTC. The full variable domain, rest sourced from reference TRBV9 and TRBJ2-1, is DSGVTQTPKHLITATGQRVTLRCSPRSGDLSVYWYQQSLDQGLQFLIQYYNGEERAKGNILERFSAQQFPDLHSELNLSSLELGDSALYFCASSPRIYSGVYNEQFFGPGTRLTVL.

The table lists this clonotype with many counts. CDR3 sequence: CASSESRGYGYTF. The CDR3 DNA follows: TGCGCCAGCAGCGAGTCCCGGGGCTATGGCTACACCTTC. The V and J genes are TRBV5-1 and TRBJ1-2; no firm D call. Trimming cost V 4 bases and J 4 bases, with 11 bases left between them. Germline V gives CDR1 SGHRS, CDR2 YFSETQ. The CDR3 totals 13 residues.

This clonotype was found a few times. The chain recombines TRBV12-3 or TRBV12-4 with TRBJ2-6; 7 bases agree with TRBD2. V gave up 6 bases and J gave up 8 bases; unmatched junction bases: 22. The CDR3 runs 19 residues. In DNA, the CDR3 is TGTGCCAGCAGGTCGGCGGGGGACCCCGCACAGACTGGCACCAACGTCCTGACTTTC. Translation: CASRSAGDPAQTGTNVLTF.